These 25 T cell receptor beta chains share one sample of origin, sequenced in a study of T cell repertoires in aging, cancer and after chemotherapy. Peripheral blood genomic DNA, not sorted cells or RNA, was the template. TRB rearrangements spanning V, D and J were amplified using mixed TRB-A/B primers. In TCRdb, the multiplex PCR reads were re-called with MiXCR into one record per CDR3 protein. This table has some 5,000 distinct CDR3 sequences, about 25% appearing once. Sequenced material: blood. The receptors stem from a human donor with a blood cancer.

As to this clonotype: A read error may explain this, as a much larger clone is one base away. V usage is TRBV6-2 or TRBV6-3 and J usage is TRBJ2-7; 7 bases map to TRBD2. Germline trimming cut 7 bases from V and 3 bases from J; bases unmatched to any gene: 6. Germline assignment: CDR1 MNHEY and CDR2 SVGEGT. The CDR3 is 13 residues long. CDR3 in DNA: TGTGCCAGCACCAGGACGGGAGGCTACGAGCAGTACTTC. Protein: CASTRTGGYEQYF.

This clonotype was seen more than once but under ten times. This sequence joins TRBV19 and TRBJ1-2; TRBD1 aligns across 10 bases. Germline CDR1 reads LNHDA; CDR2 reads SQIVND (reference sequence). This CDR3 spans 15 amino acids. V was clipped by 5 bases and J by 2 bases; unmatched bases: 5. Here the CDR3 DNA reads TGTGCCAGTAGTCCCCGGGACAGGGGCAACTATGGCTACACCTTC. Translation: CASSPRDRGNYGYTF.

This clonotype showed up just a few times. The gene calls are TRBV20-1 and TRBJ2-1; no reliable D call. The CDR3 has 13 residues. CDR1 DFQATT and CDR2 SNEGSKA come from the germline V gene (reference sequence). Trimming cost V 1 base and J 3 bases, with 7 bases left between them. In DNA form, the CDR3 reads TGCAGTGCTAGAGCCCCGGGCTACAATGAGCAGTTCTTC. Translated: CSARAPGYNEQFF.

On this clonotype itself: A read error may explain this, as a much larger clone is one base away. The chain has TRBV11-1 and TRBJ1-6, with a possible D match to TRBD1 (6 bases). Trimming removed 6 bases at V and 8 bases at J, with 17 bases between. The germline CDR1 and CDR2 sequences are SGHAT and FQDESV (reference sequence). The CDR3 consists of 15 residues. The CDR3 is CASSHDRTAYSPLHF. CDR3 DNA sequence: TGTGCCAGCAGTCATGACAGGACCGCCTATTCACCCCTCCACTTT.

The chain recombines TRBV7-9 with TRBJ2-4, with D perhaps given as TRBD1 or TRBD2 (6 bases each). V was trimmed by 5 bases and J by 0 bases, leaving 20 bases between them. This CDR3 comprises 18 residues. Per germline, CDR1 SEHNR and CDR2 FQNEAQ (reference sequence). The CDR3 protein is CASSPGGTLNLAKNIQYF. The DNA of the CDR3 is TGTGCCAGCAGCCCAGGCGGGACACTTAATCTAGCCAAAAACATTCAGTACTTC.

By sample fraction, this clonotype is medium-sized (0.01 to 0.1%). This chain joins TRBV27 and TRBJ2-7; TRBD1 matches at 8 bases. V was clipped by 2 bases and J by 3 bases; unmatched bases: 3. CDR3 length: 14 residues. Germline V gene lookup returns CDR1 MNHEY and CDR2 SMNVEV (reference sequence). The CDR3 nucleotides read TGTGCCAGCAGTTTACAGGGGGCGAACTACGAGCAGTACTTC. Its protein product is CASSLQGANYEQYF.

By frequency in the sample, this clonotype is medium-sized (0.01 to 0.1%). V and J are TRBV10-3 and TRBJ1-2; 8 bases map to TRBD1. Germline V gene lookup returns CDR1 ENHRY and CDR2 SYGVKD. The CDR3 runs 13 residues. The junction had 9 bases not matched to a gene; V was cut back by 5 bases and J by 10 bases. In DNA form, the CDR3 reads TGTGCCATCAGTAATTCAGGGGGCTCTGACTACACCTTC. Protein sequence: CAISNSGGSDYTF.

About this clonotype: This may come from a read error, since a much larger clone is one base off. The V gene is TRBV11-1, the J gene TRBJ2-7; 10 positions match TRBD2. This CDR3 comprises 15 residues. Germline loops: CDR1 SGHAT, CDR2 FQDESV (reference sequence). Trimming at V came to 4 bases and at J to 0 bases, leaving 3 bases not matched to a gene. The CDR3 bases are TGTGCCAGCAGCTCCCGGACTAGCGGCTCCTACGAGCAGTACTTC. This codes for CASSSRTSGSYEQYF.

By sample share, this clonotype is medium-sized (0.01 to 0.1%). The chain carries TRBV24-1 and TRBJ2-3; 12 bases are shared with TRBD2. Germline lookup yields CDR1 KGHDR and CDR2 SFDVKD. Trimming cost V 8 bases and J 4 bases; bases outside gene matches: 3. The CDR3 covers 14 residues. The CDR3 loop reads CATKTSGSADTQYF. DNA for the CDR3: TGTGCCACCAAGACTAGCGGGAGCGCAGATACGCAGTATTTT.

This chain's CDR3 is CASSPRDRSYEQYF. In DNA, the CDR3 is TGCGCCAGCAGTCCCCGGGACAGGTCATACGAGCAGTACTTC. The rearrangement links TRBV5-1 to TRBJ2-7, with 8 bases aligning to TRBD1. V lost 5 bases, J lost 4 bases, and 8 bases stayed unmatched. Germline assignment: CDR1 SGHRS and CDR2 YFSETQ. The CDR3 is made up of 14 amino acids.

V gene TRBV24-1 combines with J gene TRBJ2-1; TRBD2 matches at 7 bases. V lost 7 bases, J lost 3 bases, and 5 bases stayed unmatched. The length of the CDR3 is 14 residues. Germline V gene lookup returns CDR1 KGHDR and CDR2 SFDVKD. The CDR3 protein is CATSGSGNYNEQFF. The DNA for the CDR3 is TGTGCCACCAGCGGAAGCGGGAACTACAATGAGCAGTTCTTC.

A word on this clonotype: No DNA is shown, since the ends of the CDR3 on it are uncertain; the CDR3 is the one TCRdb lists. The chain is built from TRBV7-5 and TRBJ2-1; no check of the table's D call, TRBD1, against the DNA was made. TRBV7-5 has pseudogene status. The CDR3 spans 18 amino acids, including both terminal residues. The chain's CDR3 is CISVPAAPGQGVSNEQFF.

This rearrangement joins TRBV12-3 or TRBV12-4 to TRBJ1-1; the D gene is possibly TRBD1 (6 bases). This CDR3 has 13 amino acids. With 8 bases removed from V and 5 bases from J, the gap between germline ends came to 15 bases. DNA of the CDR3: TGTGCCAGCGCACAGGGAATTAAGACTGAAGCTTTCTTT. Protein: CASAQGIKTEAFF.

This clonotype ranks as medium-sized. V and J are TRBV6-5 and TRBJ2-7; 7 bases agree with TRBD1. With 5 bases clipped from V and 2 bases from J, the junction kept 3 bases outside the gene matches. In germline, CDR1 is MNHEY, CDR2 SVGAGI. The CDR3 contains 13 residues. Here the CDR3 DNA reads TGTGCCAGCAGTCGACAGGGCCCCTACGAGCAGTACTTC. Encoded protein: CASSRQGPYEQYF.

This clonotype was seen only a few times. The chain carries TRBV5-4 and TRBJ1-6; D perhaps matches TRBD1 (6 bases). The germline V gene has CDR1 SGHNT and CDR2 YYREEE (reference sequence). CDR3 size: 16 residues. Trimming left V 3 bases short and J 8 bases short, with 18 bases between. The chain's CDR3 is CASSSPGRGQDSPLHF. The DNA of the CDR3 is TGTGCCAGCAGCTCACCTGGCAGGGGTCAAGATTCACCCCTCCACTTT.

This sequence joins TRBV7-9 and TRBJ1-1; the match to TRBD1 covers 8 bases. This CDR3 has 15 residues. The trim removed 3 bases at V and 5 bases at J, leaving 8 bases unmatched. Germline V lookup: CDR1 SEHNR, CDR2 FQNEAQ (reference sequence). The CDR3 reads CASSLADRVDTEAFF. The CDR3 region has the DNA TGTGCCAGCAGCTTGGCGGACAGGGTAGATACTGAAGCTTTCTTT.

The chain uses TRBV20-1 and TRBJ2-5; 10 nucleotides line up with TRBD2. J was trimmed by 5 bases and V by 4 bases; bases with no gene match: 10. The CDR3 has 15 amino acids. CDR1 is DFQATT and CDR2 is SNEGSKA in the germline V gene (reference sequence). DNA of the CDR3: TGCAGTGCTACTGTCCCTCTAGCGGGGGCGGAGACCCAGTACTTC. This gives the protein CSATVPLAGAETQYF.

Sample share makes this clonotype medium-sized. Written as DNA, the CDR3 is TGTGCCAGCAGCTCCAGGGGTCTCACCGGGGAGCTGTTTTTT. Translated, it gives CASSSRGLTGELFF. The genes are TRBV12-3 or TRBV12-4 and TRBJ2-2, with D perhaps matching TRBD1 (6 bases). This CDR3 comprises 14 residues. The V and J ends lost 6 bases and 4 bases respectively, with 12 bases between them.

Relative to its sample, this clonotype is medium-sized. The chain carries TRBV11-3 and TRBJ2-7, with D possibly being TRBD1 or TRBD2 (7 bases each). The CDR3 contains 14 residues. The germline V gene has CDR1 SGHNT and CDR2 YENEEA. V was cut by 4 bases and J by 5 bases, with 15 bases left in between. The CDR3 DNA is TGTGCCAGCAGCTCCGGGGGAGGGGGCCACGAGCAGTACTTC. Protein: CASSSGGGGHEQYF.

In its sample, this clonotype was seen a few times. This chain links TRBV20-1 with TRBJ1-3; 9 positions match TRBD1. Germline V lookup: CDR1 DFQATT, CDR2 SNEGSKA (reference sequence). This CDR3 has 15 residues. Losses at the gene ends were 5 bases for V and 3 bases for J; bases not matched to a gene: 8. The CDR3 DNA follows: TGCAGTGCTCTAAAGACAGGGGGTTATGGAAACACCATATATTTT. It specifies CSALKTGGYGNTIYF.

As for this clonotype: This may arise from a read error, as a much more abundant clone is one base away. This sequence joins TRBV19 and TRBJ2-5; 10 bases are shared with TRBD2. Unmatched junction bases numbered 8, after V lost 8 bases and J lost 5 bases. Germline CDR1 reads LNHDA; CDR2 reads SQIVND (reference sequence). The CDR3 has 14 amino acids. DNA of the CDR3: TGTGCCAGTCGGAATAGCGGGGGGCGGGAGACCCAGTACTTC. It translates to CASRNSGGRETQYF.

As concerns this clonotype: A single base separates this from a much larger clone, so it may be a read error. The chain carries TRBV18 and TRBJ2-7; 12 bases fit TRBD2. CDR3 size: 18 residues. Germline CDR1 is KGHSH and CDR2 is LQKENI. The CDR3 nucleotides read TGTGCCAGCTCACCATTGACTAGCGGGAGCGCGAGTTCCTACGATCAGTACTTC. It translates to CASSPLTSGSASSYDQYF.

The chain employs TRBV11-3 and TRBJ1-1; D is unclear. Between the trimmed V and J ends, which lost 5 bases and 6 bases, there was a span of 19 bases. Per the germline V gene, CDR1 is SGHNT and CDR2 is YENEEA. The CDR3 is made up of 15 amino acids. The CDR3 sequence is CASSPSGWGEAEAFF. The CDR3 DNA is TGTGCCAGCAGCCCATCCGGATGGGGTGAGGCTGAAGCTTTCTTT.

This clonotype appeared a few times. The V call is TRBV27, the J call TRBJ1-4, with a weak D call TRBD1 (6 bases). The CDR3 contains 15 residues. CDR1 and CDR2 (germline): MNHEY, SMNVEV (reference sequence). The V gene lost 2 bases and the J gene lost 6 bases, with 13 bases spanning the gap. CDR3 protein: CASSLSQGPYEKLFF. In DNA form, the CDR3 reads TGTGCCAGCAGTTTAAGTCAGGGGCCCTATGAAAAACTGTTTTTT. Drawing the rest from reference TRBV27 and TRBJ1-4, the complete variable domain is EAQVTQNPRYLITVTGKKLTVTCSQNMNHEYMSWYRQDPGLGLRQIYYSMNVEVTDKGDVPEGYKVSRKEKRNFPLILESPSPNQTSLYFCASSLSQGPYEKLFFGSGTQLSVL.

This clonotype was counted between two and nine times. The CDR3 protein is CASSFPGQQSYGYTF. The DNA of the CDR3 is TGTGCCAGCAGCTTTCCGGGACAGCAGTCCTATGGCTACACCTTC. V is TRBV12-3 or TRBV12-4 and J is TRBJ1-2, with 7 nucleotides matching TRBD1. Trimming took 6 bases from V and 4 from J; bases not matched to a gene: 11. The CDR3 extends over 15 amino acids.